This T cell receptor beta chain was documented in a study of cytomegalovirus exposure and HLA in healthy donors. Worth noting for this clone: What it binds is unknown.

Trimming removed 3 bases at V and 3 bases at J, with 9 bases between. CDR1 MDHEN and CDR2 SYDVKM come from the germline V gene. This CDR3 has 14 residues. Points from the study as a whole: Per a prior analysis, the majority of TCR beta V segments were productive roughly 90% or roughly 30% of the time.

Researchers ran the PCR with 60 Vbeta and 13 Jbeta primers. Profiling relied on immunoSEQ multiplex PCR, and the TCRdb table lists in-frame clones only, not all of them. The sample carries about 130,000 clones, about 80% recorded once. The sequenced sample was PBMCs. The receptor was derived from a man aged 50-59 years in good health and CMV-seronegative. V and J are TRBV28 and TRBJ1-5; D gene unclear. The CDR3 region is CASSFREINQPQHF. The CDR3 region has the DNA TGTGCCAGCAGTTTCCGGGAGATCAATCAGCCCCAGCATTTT.